These 25 T cell receptor beta chains were sequenced from one sample in a study of blood T cell repertoires in COVID-19. Repertoires were generated with immunoSEQ multiplex PCR, while TCRdb's copy carries only in-frame clones and drops some. Here the sample spans about 120,000 clones, 70% to 80% being singletons. The sample was peripheral blood. These receptor sequences come from a woman aged 80 or over with acute or convalescent COVID-19.

V and J are TRBV27 and TRBJ1-6; a weak D match, TRBD1 (5 bases). V shed 5 bases and J shed 8 bases, with 13 bases lying between them. Germline CDR1 reads MNHEY; CDR2 reads SMNVEV (reference sequence). The CDR3 runs to 14 residues. This CDR3 is CASSQSGLDSPLHF. DNA of the CDR3: TGTGCCAGCAGTCAGTCAGGGTTGGATTCACCCCTCCACTTT.

This rearrangement joins TRBV6-2 or TRBV6-3 to TRBJ2-6, with 9 bases fitting TRBD1. In germline, CDR1 is MNHEY, CDR2 SVGEGT. There are 18 residues in the CDR3. With 2 bases clipped from V and 0 bases from J, the junction kept 5 bases outside the gene matches. The DNA of the CDR3 is TGTGCCAGCAGTTACAGACAGGGGGGATTCTCTGGGGCCAACGTCCTGACTTTC. Its protein is CASSYRQGGFSGANVLTF.

The V call is TRBV19, the J call TRBJ1-5; 10 bases line up with TRBD1. The CDR3 is 14 residues long. Germline CDR1 LNHDA, CDR2 SQIVND (reference sequence). The trim removed 3 bases at V and 5 bases at J, leaving 1 base unmatched. CDR3 nucleotide sequence: TGTGCCAGTAGTATGGACAGGGGGTATCAGCCCCAGCATTTT. Protein: CASSMDRGYQPQHF.

The rearrangement uses TRBV19 and TRBJ1-2; unclear D gene. This CDR3 spans 13 amino acids. Trimming removed 4 bases at V and 6 bases at J, with 12 bases between. Germline CDR1 is LNHDA and CDR2 is SQIVND (reference sequence). CDR3 DNA sequence: TGTGCCAGTAGTACCGACGGGAGGGATGGCTACACCTTC. Protein product: CASSTDGRDGYTF.

The chain couples TRBV7-9 to TRBJ1-1, with D possibly TRBD1 on 5 matching bases. Germline V gene sequence: CDR1 SEHNR, CDR2 FQNEAQ (reference sequence). V was shortened by 2 bases and J by 1 base, with 8 bases between the two germline ends. The CDR3 is 14 residues long. CDR3 protein: CASSLWQGNTEAFF. For the CDR3, the DNA is TGTGCCAGCAGCTTATGGCAGGGGAACACTGAAGCTTTCTTT.

The rearrangement links TRBV12-2 to TRBJ1-1; the table's D call TRBD1 went unverified against the DNA. TRBV12-2 is reported as a pseudogene. The CDR3 extends over 18 amino acids. In nucleotides, the CDR3 is TGTGCAAGTCGCTTAAGTCCAGGGCACAGACAGGGAATCACTGAAGCTTTCTTT. Its translation is CASRLSPGHRQGITEAFF.

The rearrangement uses TRBV6-5 and TRBJ1-4; D remains ambiguous. Trimming left V 10 bases short and J 8 bases short, with 20 bases between. The CDR3 totals 14 residues. The germline V gene encodes CDR1 MNHEY and CDR2 SVGAGI. CDR3 region: CATLWAPGREKLFF. In DNA form, the CDR3 reads TGTGCCACCCTCTGGGCCCCAGGCAGGGAAAAACTGTTTTTT.

This chain links TRBV5-1 with TRBJ2-2, with 9 bases aligning to TRBD1. The CDR3 has 17 amino acids. V gave up 3 bases and J gave up 6 bases; unmatched junction bases: 12. Per germline, CDR1 SGHRS and CDR2 YFSETQ. The CDR3 protein is CASSYGPGTGSPGELFF. The CDR3 bases are TGCGCCAGCAGCTATGGACCCGGGACAGGGTCCCCCGGGGAGCTGTTTTTT.

This rearrangement joins TRBV30 to TRBJ2-2; D is unclear. Trimming cost V 2 bases and J 6 bases, with 13 bases left between them. Germline lookup yields CDR1 GTSNPN and CDR2 SVGIG (reference sequence). The CDR3 spans 14 residues. The CDR3, as DNA: TGTGCCTGGAGTCGAAATGTACAAGCCGGGGAGCTGTTTTTT. Protein: CAWSRNVQAGELFF.

The V call is TRBV4-2, the J call TRBJ1-4; 12 bases are a match to TRBD1. The junction had 13 bases not matched to a gene; V was cut back by 0 bases and J by 5 bases. CDR3 length equals 20 residues. Germline CDR1 reads LGHNA; CDR2 reads YNFKEQ. The CDR3 sequence is CASSQDLGTGGAGSNEKLFF. As DNA, the CDR3 is TGTGCCAGCAGCCAAGATCTGGGGACAGGGGGCGCGGGATCAAATGAAAAACTGTTTTTT.

This clone was seen only a few times. J is TRBJ1-2 and V is TRBV5-1, with D hard to call. The germline V gene has CDR1 SGHRS and CDR2 YFSETQ. Trimming stripped 1 base from V and 7 bases from J, with 8 bases between. This CDR3 has 12 amino acids. CDR3 sequence: CASSLSRGGYTF. The CDR3 nucleotides are TGCGCCAGCAGCTTGTCGCGTGGTGGCTACACCTTC.

In DNA form, the CDR3 reads TGTGCCAGCAGCAGCGGCGGGACTAGTATATCGGCTGAGCAGTTCTTC. It codes for CASSSGGTSISAEQFF. The chain combines TRBV7-6 with TRBJ2-1, with 8 nucleotides matching TRBD2. Germline CDR1 SGHVS, CDR2 FNYEAQ. The CDR3 is 16 residues long. J was trimmed by 9 bases and V by 5 bases; bases with no gene match: 15. Looking up the rest from reference TRBV7-6 and TRBJ2-1 gives the full variable domain: GAGVSQSPRYKVTKRGQDVALRCDPISGHVSLYWYRQALGQGPEFLTYFNYEAQQDKSGLPNDRFSAERPEGSISTLTIQRTEQRDSAMYRCASSSGGTSISAEQFFGPGTRLTVL.

This clone was counted a few times. The rearrangement joins TRBV3-1 (or the pseudogene TRBV3-2) to TRBJ2-3; 8 bases are a match to TRBD2. Germline assignment: CDR1 LGHDT and CDR2 YNNKEL (reference sequence). This CDR3 is built from 15 residues. The V segment lost 5 bases and the J segment 4 bases; nucleotides outside the gene matches: 8. CDR3 in DNA: TGTGCCAGCAGCTTCAGTGCGGGAGGTTCAGATACGCAGTATTTT. Its protein product is CASSFSAGGSDTQYF.

This clone was detected a few times. The rearrangement joins TRBV19 to TRBJ2-7; a possible D gene is TRBD1 (5 bases). Trimming removed 3 bases at V and 1 base at J, with 13 bases between. Germline values: CDR1 LNHDA, CDR2 SQIVND (reference sequence). The CDR3 sequence is 15 residues long. The CDR3 loop reads CASSIEDKGSYEQYF. DNA for the CDR3: TGTGCCAGTAGTATTGAGGACAAAGGGTCCTACGAGCAGTACTTC.

This rearrangement joins TRBV18 to TRBJ2-7, with a possible D match to TRBD2 (6 bases). The V gene's germline CDR1 is KGHSH and CDR2 LQKENI. V gave up 3 bases and J gave up 4 bases, with 19 bases separating them. This CDR3 has 16 amino acids. The CDR3 region is CASSPIPGETAYEQYF. DNA of the CDR3: TGTGCCAGCTCACCGATTCCGGGGGAGACTGCGTACGAGCAGTACTTC.

The CDR3 here is CASSLVGSGRASGELFF. The CDR3 coding sequence is TGTGCCAGCAGCTTAGTGGGTAGCGGGAGGGCCTCCGGGGAGCTGTTTTTT. This chain uses TRBV7-8 with TRBJ2-2; 11 bases map to TRBD2. The CDR3 totals 17 residues. CDR1 and CDR2 (germline): SGHVS, FQNEAQ. Losses at the gene ends were 1 base for V and 6 bases for J; bases not matched to a gene: 7. Full variable domain (missing parts from reference TRBV7-8 and TRBJ2-2): GAGVSQSPRYKVAKRGQDVALRCDPISGHVSLFWYQQALGQGPEFLTYFQNEAQLDKSGLPSDRFFAERPEGSVSTLKIQRTQQEDSAVYLCASSLVGSGRASGELFFGEGSRLTVL.

V and J are TRBV9 and TRBJ2-5, with D uncertain. The CDR3 has 15 residues. Germline-derived CDR1 and CDR2 are SGDLS and YYNGEE. V lost 3 bases and J 2 bases, leaving 14 bases between the germline ends. Written as DNA, the CDR3 is TGTGCCAGCAGCGAAAGCTGGGCAGGACAAGAGACCCAGTACTTC. This encodes CASSESWAGQETQYF.

This chain joins TRBV2 and TRBJ1-5; tentatively, D is TRBD1 (6 bases). With 6 bases removed from V and 5 bases from J, the gap between germline ends came to 14 bases. The CDR3 totals 14 residues. Germline loops: CDR1 SNHLY, CDR2 FYNNEI. CDR3 in DNA: TGTGCCAGCAGGGACGACAGGAGCTATCAGCCCCAGCATTTT. Its protein product is CASRDDRSYQPQHF.

This chain joins TRBV5-6 and TRBJ1-2, with D uncertain. The CDR3 runs to 14 residues. The V gene's germline CDR1 is SGHDT and CDR2 YYEEEE. Trimming removed 2 bases from V and 3 bases from J, with 11 bases in between. DNA of the CDR3: TGTGCCAGCAGCTTACTTAGTCACGACTATGGCTACACCTTC. It encodes CASSLLSHDYGYTF.

As to this clone: Additional DNA sequences in this sample encode the identical CDR3. The chain couples TRBV30 to TRBJ1-2; D is possibly TRBD1 (5 bases). V gave up 3 bases and J gave up 4 bases, with 9 bases separating them. Germline V gene sequence: CDR1 GTSNPN, CDR2 SVGIG (reference sequence). The CDR3 runs to 12 residues. CDR3: CAWSGQGYGYTF. CDR3 nucleotides: TGTGCCTGGAGCGGGCAGGGCTATGGCTACACCTTC.

The J gene is TRBJ1-6, the V gene TRBV5-6, with D possibly matching TRBD1 (6 bases). Trimming stripped 0 bases from V and 7 bases from J, with 17 bases between. CDR1 SGHDT and CDR2 YYEEEE come from the germline V gene. CDR3 length equals 17 residues. In nucleotides, the CDR3 is TGTGCCAGCAGCTTGGTGGGGGGGGCAGGGAACAATTCACCCCTCCACTTT. Translating it yields CASSLVGGAGNNSPLHF.

The chain has TRBV5-1 and TRBJ2-7, with TRBD1 matching 7 bases. V was pared by 0 bases and J by 2 bases, with 14 bases of the junction left unmatched. The CDR3 length is 18 residues. CDR1 is SGHRS, CDR2 YFSETQ, per germline. The CDR3 DNA reads TGCGCCAGCAGCTTGGTGGTCCCGACAGGGACGGACCCCTACGAGCAGTACTTC. Its translation is CASSLVVPTGTDPYEQYF.

This chain links TRBV7-9 with TRBJ1-2, with 9 bases aligning to TRBD1. This CDR3 comprises 16 residues. V shed 5 bases, J shed 0 bases, and the junction held 7 bases outside the gene matches. CDR1 is SEHNR and CDR2 is FQNEAQ in the germline V gene (reference sequence). The CDR3 protein is CASSSLDRGSNYGYTF. CDR3 coding DNA: TGTGCCAGCAGCAGCCTGGACAGGGGCTCTAACTATGGCTACACCTTC. Filled out from reference TRBV7-9 and TRBJ1-2, the complete variable domain reads DTGVSQNPRHKITKRGQNVTFRCDPISEHNRLYWYRQTLGQGPEFLTYFQNEAQLEKSRLLSDRFSAERPKGSFSTLEIQRTEQGDSAMYLCASSSLDRGSNYGYTFGSGTRLTVV.

The rearrangement links TRBV4-3 to TRBJ2-7; 10 bases are a match to TRBD1. The germline V gene has CDR1 LGHNA and CDR2 YSLEER. V was clipped by 1 base and J by 4 bases; unmatched bases: 7. This CDR3 is built from 16 residues. DNA for the CDR3: TGCGCCAGCAGCCAAGGTCCGGGGGGACAGGGGTACGAGCAGTACTTC. It specifies CASSQGPGGQGYEQYF.

The chain joins TRBV6-5 to TRBJ1-2; a weak D match, TRBD1 (5 bases). Trimming cost V 2 bases and J 6 bases, with 7 bases left between them. Germline lookup yields CDR1 MNHEY and CDR2 SVGAGI. The CDR3 sequence is 12 residues long. Here the CDR3 reads CASSYRGNGYTF. The CDR3 DNA reads TGTGCCAGCAGTTACAGGGGTAATGGCTACACCTTC.